The 15 T cell receptor beta chains reported below all come from one sample, sequenced in a study of blood T cell repertoires in COVID-19. Some clones are missing from TCRdb's copy, which holds only in-frame ones; the method was immunoSEQ multiplex PCR. The sample records 100,000 to 150,000 clones, approximately 86% being singletons. The specimen was peripheral blood. The receptors were gathered from a woman between 65 and 79 years old with COVID-19, enrolled during active disease.

The chain uses TRBV27 and TRBJ1-6; no clear D. The CDR3 consists of 16 residues. The germline CDR1 and CDR2 sequences are MNHEY and SMNVEV (reference sequence). V gave up 1 base and J gave up 0 bases, with 7 bases separating them. CDR3 loop: CASSLFGSSYNSPLHF. The CDR3 region has the DNA TGTGCCAGCAGTTTATTTGGGAGCTCCTATAATTCACCCCTCCACTTT.

The rearrangement joins TRBV3-1 (or the pseudogene TRBV3-2) to TRBJ2-7; possibly TRBD1 for D (5 bases). CDR3 size: 15 residues. In germline, CDR1 is LGHDT, CDR2 YNNKEL (reference sequence). Between the trimmed V and J ends, which lost 0 bases and 7 bases, there was a span of 16 bases. CDR3: CASSQDYRLQGEQYF. CDR3 nucleotides: TGTGCCAGCAGCCAAGACTACAGGCTCCAAGGAGAGCAGTACTTC.

This chain's CDR3 is CARGLTGGKGQPQHF. CDR3 bases: TGCGCCAGAGGGTTGACAGGGGGCAAAGGACAGCCCCAGCATTTT. V gene TRBV23-1 combines with J gene TRBJ1-5, with 10 bases lining up with TRBD1. TRBV23-1 is sorted into the ORF group, with uncertain function. The junction had 12 bases not matched to a gene; V was cut back by 9 bases and J by 7 bases. This CDR3 is built from 15 residues.

This clone ranks as medium-sized (0.01 to 0.1%). This sequence joins TRBV11-2 and TRBJ2-5; D unclear. This CDR3 spans 15 amino acids. Germline V gene sequence: CDR1 SGHAT, CDR2 FQNNGV. V was pared by 3 bases and J by 1 base, with 12 bases between. CDR3 sequence: CASSFGSPSQETQYF. Here the CDR3 DNA reads TGTGCCAGCAGCTTCGGGTCGCCTAGCCAAGAGACCCAGTACTTC.

This rearrangement joins TRBV18 to TRBJ2-2, with 9 bases matching TRBD1. Trimming at V came to 3 bases and at J to 6 bases, leaving 2 bases not matched to a gene. Germline lookup yields CDR1 KGHSH and CDR2 LQKENI. CDR3 size: 14 residues. CDR3 sequence (DNA): TGTGCCAGCTCACCGGACAGGGGAGCCGGGGAGCTGTTTTTT. It is translated as CASSPDRGAGELFF. Looking up the rest from reference TRBV18 and TRBJ2-2 gives the full variable domain: NAGVMQNPRHLVRRRGQEARLRCSPMKGHSHVYWYRQLPEEGLKFMVYLQKENIIDESGMPKERFSAEFPKEGPSILRIQQVVRGDSAAYFCASSPDRGAGELFFGEGSRLTVL.

V gene TRBV9 combines with J gene TRBJ1-2, with D possibly matching TRBD1 (5 bases). V was trimmed by 0 bases and J by 4 bases, leaving 13 bases between them. CDR3 length equals 15 residues. Germline V gene data show CDR1 as SGDLS and CDR2 as YYNGEE. The CDR3 DNA reads TGTGCCAGCAGCGTAGAGACGACGGGACTCTATGGCTACACCTTC. Translation gives CASSVETTGLYGYTF.

The chain recombines TRBV9 with TRBJ2-7; the match to TRBD1 covers 9 bases. There are 15 residues in the CDR3. Germline V gene sequence: CDR1 SGDLS, CDR2 YYNGEE. The junction had 11 bases not matched to a gene; V was cut back by 4 bases and J by 6 bases. The CDR3 reads CASSPPGQGSGEQYF. The CDR3 DNA sequence: TGTGCCAGCAGCCCGCCGGGACAGGGATCTGGCGAGCAGTACTTC.

The chain recombines TRBV7-9 with TRBJ2-3; D is ambiguous. Germline V CDR1 and CDR2: SEHNR, FQNEAQ (reference sequence). The ends were cut back, 7 bases at V and 4 bases at J, with 6 bases in the middle. The CDR3 runs 11 residues. The CDR3 protein is CASTPADTQYF. The CDR3, as DNA: TGTGCCAGCACCCCTGCAGATACGCAGTATTTT. Together with reference TRBV7-9 and TRBJ2-3, the CDR3 gives the full variable domain: DTGVSQNPRHKITKRGQNVTFRCDPISEHNRLYWYRQTLGQGPEFLTYFQNEAQLEKSRLLSDRFSAERPKGSFSTLEIQRTEQGDSAMYLCASTPADTQYFGPGTRLTVL.

The chain carries TRBV24-1 and TRBJ2-7; 8 bases fit TRBD1. J lost 3 bases, V lost 3 bases, and 6 bases had no gene match. The CDR3 length is 15 residues. Germline V gives CDR1 KGHDR, CDR2 SFDVKD. CDR3 bases: TGTGCCACCAGTGATCCCGGACAGGGATACTACGAGCAGTACTTC. Translated, it gives CATSDPGQGYYEQYF.

This clone has a handful of counts. The chain uses TRBV11-2 and TRBJ1-2, with 12 nucleotides matching TRBD1. The CDR3 runs 16 residues. J lost 6 bases, V lost 5 bases, and 10 bases had no gene match. The germline gives CDR1 SGHAT, CDR2 FQNNGV. The CDR3 reads CASSPLTGTGGDGYTF. In DNA, the CDR3 is TGTGCCAGCAGCCCCCTAACCGGGACAGGGGGCGATGGCTACACCTTC.

The chain has TRBV3-1 (or the pseudogene TRBV3-2) and TRBJ1-2, with TRBD1 matching 9 bases. The CDR3 sequence is 16 residues long. Germline assignment: CDR1 LGHDT and CDR2 YNNKEL (reference sequence). V lost 4 bases and J lost 2; bases outside the gene matches: 8. CDR3 coding DNA: TGTGCCAGCAGCCCCGGACAGGGGCTCACAAACTATGGCTACACCTTC. Protein sequence: CASSPGQGLTNYGYTF.

The chain is built from TRBV30 and TRBJ2-3; 14 bases agree with TRBD2. The CDR3 spans 16 residues. The J segment lost 1 base and the V segment lost 4 bases, leaving 4 bases of the junction unmatched. Per germline, CDR1 GTSNPN and CDR2 SVGIG (reference sequence). The CDR3 DNA reads TGTGCCTGGACCGCGGGACTAGCGGGGGGCACAGATACGCAGTATTTT. Translated: CAWTAGLAGGTDTQYF. The whole variable domain, remainder taken from reference TRBV30 and TRBJ2-3, is SQTIHQWPATLVQPVGSPLSLECTVEGTSNPNLYWYRQAAGRGLQLLFYSVGIGQISSEVPQNLSASRPQDRQFILSSKKLLLSDSGFYLCAWTAGLAGGTDTQYFGPGTRLTVL.

V gene TRBV7-7 combines with J gene TRBJ2-5; 9 positions match TRBD2. The length of the CDR3 is 13 residues. Germline CDR1 reads SSHAT; CDR2 reads FNYEAQ (reference sequence). The CDR3 nucleotides are TGTGCTACGAGGGCTAGCGGGGAGGGGACCCAGTACTTC. This translates into CATRASGEGTQYF.

V is TRBV25-1 and J is TRBJ2-1; tentatively, D is TRBD2 (5 bases). V dropped 3 bases and J dropped 0 bases, with 12 bases sitting between them. This CDR3 spans 16 amino acids. Germline V CDR1 and CDR2: MGHDK, SYGVNS. The CDR3 spells CASSEPLRDSYNEQFF. The CDR3 DNA follows: TGTGCCAGCAGTGAGCCGCTCCGGGACTCCTACAATGAGCAGTTCTTC. Full variable domain (missing parts from reference TRBV25-1 and TRBJ2-1): EADIYQTPRYLVIGTGKKITLECSQTMGHDKMYWYQQDPGMELHLIHYSYGVNSTEKGDLSSESTVSRIRTEHFPLTLESARPSHTSQYLCASSEPLRDSYNEQFFGPGTRLTVL.

V gene TRBV5-1 combines with J gene TRBJ1-3; TRBD1 might be the D (5 bases). The V and J ends lost 4 bases and 4 bases respectively, with 12 bases between them. In germline, CDR1 is SGHRS, CDR2 YFSETQ. This CDR3 is 14 amino acids long. CDR3 bases: TGCGCCAGCAGCCCGGGAGGGGCAGGAAACACCATATATTTT. This encodes CASSPGGAGNTIYF.